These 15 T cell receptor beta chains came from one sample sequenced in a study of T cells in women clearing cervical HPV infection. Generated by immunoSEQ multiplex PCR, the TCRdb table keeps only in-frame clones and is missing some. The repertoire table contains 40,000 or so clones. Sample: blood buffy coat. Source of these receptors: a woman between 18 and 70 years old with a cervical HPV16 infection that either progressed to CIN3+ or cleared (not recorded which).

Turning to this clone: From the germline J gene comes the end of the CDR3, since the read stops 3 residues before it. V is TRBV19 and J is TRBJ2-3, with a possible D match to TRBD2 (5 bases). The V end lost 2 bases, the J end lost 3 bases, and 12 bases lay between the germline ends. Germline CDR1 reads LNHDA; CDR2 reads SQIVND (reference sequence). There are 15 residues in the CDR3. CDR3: CASSISDGETDTQYF. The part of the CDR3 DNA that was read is TGTGCCAGTAGTATATCGGACGGGGAGACAGATACG.

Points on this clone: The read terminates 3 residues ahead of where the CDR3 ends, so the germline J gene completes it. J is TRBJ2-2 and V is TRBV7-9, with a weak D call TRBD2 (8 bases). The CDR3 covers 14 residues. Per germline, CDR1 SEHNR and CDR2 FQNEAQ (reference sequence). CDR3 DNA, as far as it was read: TGTGCCAGCAGCCGGGAGGGGGCTAATGAAAAG. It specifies CASSREGANEK. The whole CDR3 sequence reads CASSREGANEKLFF.

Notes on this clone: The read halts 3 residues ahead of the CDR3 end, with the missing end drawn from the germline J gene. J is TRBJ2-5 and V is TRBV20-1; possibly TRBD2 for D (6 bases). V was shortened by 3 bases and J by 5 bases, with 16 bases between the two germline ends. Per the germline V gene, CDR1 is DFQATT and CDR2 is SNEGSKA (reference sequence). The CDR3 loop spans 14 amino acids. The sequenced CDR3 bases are TGCAGTGCTAGTCGGGGGAGGATGATGGAGACC. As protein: CSASRGRMMET. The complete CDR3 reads CSASRGRMMETQYF.

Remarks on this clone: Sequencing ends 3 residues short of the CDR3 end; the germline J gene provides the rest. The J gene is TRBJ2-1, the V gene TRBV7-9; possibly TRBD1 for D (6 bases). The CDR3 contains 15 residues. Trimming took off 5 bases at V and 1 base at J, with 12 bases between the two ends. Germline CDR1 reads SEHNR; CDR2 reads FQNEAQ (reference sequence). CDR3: CASSPIGQSYNEQFF. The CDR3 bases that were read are TGTGCCAGCAGCCCAATTGGACAGTCCTACAATGAG.

The CDR3 is CASSPQGSLYNSPLFF. The part of the CDR3 DNA that was read is TGTGCCAGTAGTCCACAGGGGTCCCTTTATAATTCACCA. The genes are TRBV19 and TRBJ1-4; 7 bases agree with TRBD1. The read stops 3 residues short of the end of the CDR3; the missing end is completed from the germline J gene. Germline V CDR1 and CDR2: LNHDA, SQIVND (reference sequence). This CDR3 comprises 16 residues.

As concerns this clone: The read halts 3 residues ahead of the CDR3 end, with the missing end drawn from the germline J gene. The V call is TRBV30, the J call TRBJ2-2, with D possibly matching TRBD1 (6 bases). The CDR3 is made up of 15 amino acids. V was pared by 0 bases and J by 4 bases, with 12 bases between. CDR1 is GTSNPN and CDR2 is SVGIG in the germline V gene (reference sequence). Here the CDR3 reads CAWSVNQGPTGELFF. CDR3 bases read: TGTGCCTGGAGTGTAAACCAGGGGCCCACCGGGGAG. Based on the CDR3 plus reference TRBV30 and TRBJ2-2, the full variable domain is SQTIHQWPATLVQPVGSPLSLECTVEGTSNPNLYWYRQAAGRGLQLLFYSVGIGQISSEVPQNLSASRPQDRQFILSSKKLLLSDSGFYLCAWSVNQGPTGELFFGEGSRLTVL.

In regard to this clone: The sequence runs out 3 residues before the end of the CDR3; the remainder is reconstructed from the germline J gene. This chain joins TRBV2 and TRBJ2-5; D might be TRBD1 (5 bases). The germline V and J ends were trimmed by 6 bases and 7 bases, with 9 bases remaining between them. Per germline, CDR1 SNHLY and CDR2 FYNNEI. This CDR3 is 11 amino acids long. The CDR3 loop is CASSPQGTQYF. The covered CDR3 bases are TGTGCCAGCAGCCCCCAGGGGACC.

The DNA read from the CDR3 is TGTGCCAGCAGGCGGGGACTAGCGGCCCCGGGCTCCTACGAC. Encoded protein: CASRRGLAAPGSYD. The entire CDR3 is CASRRGLAAPGSYDYTF. The chain employs TRBV2 and TRBJ1-2; D might be TRBD1 (5 bases). The read falls 3 residues short of the CDR3 end, and the missing part is taken from the germline J gene. The CDR3 runs 17 residues. Germline values: CDR1 SNHLY, CDR2 FYNNEI.

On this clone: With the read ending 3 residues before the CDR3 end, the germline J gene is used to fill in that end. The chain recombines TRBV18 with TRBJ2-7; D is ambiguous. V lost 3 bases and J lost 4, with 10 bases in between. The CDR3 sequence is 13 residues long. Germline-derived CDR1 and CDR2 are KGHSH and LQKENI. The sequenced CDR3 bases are TGTGCCAGCTCACCCCCGACACGGTACGAG. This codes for CASSPPTRYE. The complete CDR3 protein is CASSPPTRYEQYF.

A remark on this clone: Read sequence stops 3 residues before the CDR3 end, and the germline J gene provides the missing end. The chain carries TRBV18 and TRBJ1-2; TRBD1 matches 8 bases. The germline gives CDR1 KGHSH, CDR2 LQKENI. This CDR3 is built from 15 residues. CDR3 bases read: TGTGCCAGCTCACCATCTTTGGACAGGGCCCACGAC. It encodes CASSPSLDRAHD. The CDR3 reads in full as CASSPSLDRAHDYTF.

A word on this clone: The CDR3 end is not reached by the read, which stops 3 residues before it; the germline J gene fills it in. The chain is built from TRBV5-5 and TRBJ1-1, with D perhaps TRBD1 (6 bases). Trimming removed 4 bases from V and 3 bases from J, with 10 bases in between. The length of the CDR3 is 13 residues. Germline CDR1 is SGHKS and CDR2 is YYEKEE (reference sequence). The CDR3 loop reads CASSHQGYTEAFF. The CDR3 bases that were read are TGTGCCAGCAGCCATCAGGGGTACACTGAA.

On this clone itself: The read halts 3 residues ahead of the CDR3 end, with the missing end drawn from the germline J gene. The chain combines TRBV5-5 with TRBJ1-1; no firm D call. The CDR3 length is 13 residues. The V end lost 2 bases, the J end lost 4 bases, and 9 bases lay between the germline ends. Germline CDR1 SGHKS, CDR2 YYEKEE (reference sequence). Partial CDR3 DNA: TGTGCCAGCAGCTTTGAGGTGAGCACTGAA. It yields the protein CASSFEVSTE. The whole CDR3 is CASSFEVSTEAFF.

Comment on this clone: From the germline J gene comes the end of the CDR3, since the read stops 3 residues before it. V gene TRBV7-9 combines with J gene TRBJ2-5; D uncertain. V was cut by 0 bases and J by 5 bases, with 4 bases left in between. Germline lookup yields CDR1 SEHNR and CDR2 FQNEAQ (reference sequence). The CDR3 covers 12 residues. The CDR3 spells CASSLAQETQYF. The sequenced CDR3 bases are TGTGCCAGCAGCTTAGCTCAGGAGACC.

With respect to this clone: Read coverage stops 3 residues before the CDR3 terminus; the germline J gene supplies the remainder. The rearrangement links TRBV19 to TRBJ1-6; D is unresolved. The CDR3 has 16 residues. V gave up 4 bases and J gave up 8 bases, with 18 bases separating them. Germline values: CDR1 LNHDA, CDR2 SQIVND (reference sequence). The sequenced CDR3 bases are TGTGCCAGTAGTACGCTGGACTCGCCCCGGGATTCACCC. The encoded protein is CASSTLDSPRDSP. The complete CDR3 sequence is CASSTLDSPRDSPLHF.

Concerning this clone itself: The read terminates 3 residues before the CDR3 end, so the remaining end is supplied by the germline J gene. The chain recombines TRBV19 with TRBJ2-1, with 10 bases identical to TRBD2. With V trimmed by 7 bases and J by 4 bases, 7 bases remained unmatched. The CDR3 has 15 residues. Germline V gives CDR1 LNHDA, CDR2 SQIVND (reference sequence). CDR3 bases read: TGTGCCAGTAATAAGACTAGCGGGTTATACAATGAG. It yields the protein CASNKTSGLYNE. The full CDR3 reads CASNKTSGLYNEQFF.